The T cell receptor beta chain described here comes from a study of OX40 agonist ivuxolimab in advanced cancers. Regarding the study as a whole: By week 6 at 0.1 to 3.0 mg/kg, blood CD4+ and CD8+ T cells had expanded clonally.

This CDR3 region has 16 residues. Trimming left V 8 bases short and J 4 bases short, with 21 bases between. Germline V gene data show CDR1 as MDHEN and CDR2 as SYDVKM. TCRdb's copy holds only in-frame clones and misses some; the assay was immunoSEQ multiplex PCR. The sample yields 30,000 to 40,000 clones, 90% to 95% seen once. Of note for this clone: What it binds is unknown.

The rearrangement links TRBV28 to TRBJ1-3; perhaps TRBD1 as D (6 bases). Specimen: CD4+ or CD8+ T cells sorted from blood, collected in a trial of the OX40 agonist ivuxolimab. This receptor was obtained from an adult with an advanced solid tumor such as melanoma, head and neck, liver or kidney cancer. CDR3 region: CASAELTGFLGNTIYF. The CDR3 DNA reads TGTGCCAGCGCTGAATTGACAGGATTTCTCGGAAACACCATATATTTT.